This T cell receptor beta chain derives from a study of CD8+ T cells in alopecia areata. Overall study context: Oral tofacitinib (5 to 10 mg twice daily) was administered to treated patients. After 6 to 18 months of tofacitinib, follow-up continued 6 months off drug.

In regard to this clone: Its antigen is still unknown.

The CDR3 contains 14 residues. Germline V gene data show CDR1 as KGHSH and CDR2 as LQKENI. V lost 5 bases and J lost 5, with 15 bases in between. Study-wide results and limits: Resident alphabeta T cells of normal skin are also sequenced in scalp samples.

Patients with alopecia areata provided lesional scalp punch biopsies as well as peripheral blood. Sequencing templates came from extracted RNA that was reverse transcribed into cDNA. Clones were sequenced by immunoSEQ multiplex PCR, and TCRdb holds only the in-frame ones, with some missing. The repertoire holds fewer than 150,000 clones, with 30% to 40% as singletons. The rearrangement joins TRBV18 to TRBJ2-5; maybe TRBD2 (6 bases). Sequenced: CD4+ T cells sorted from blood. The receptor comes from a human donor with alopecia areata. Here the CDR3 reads CASSSNTSQETQYF. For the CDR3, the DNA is TGTGCCAGCTCATCTAATACTAGCCAGGAGACCCAGTACTTC.